The TCR beta chain under discussion was sequenced for a study of blood T cell repertoires in COVID-19. Study background: Specimens from acute and convalescent COVID-19 originated in the United States, Italy and Spain.

As handled by the study authors: Estimated nucleated cell counts came from reference gene primer amplification. TCRdb's table, derived via immunoSEQ multiplex PCR, lists solely in-frame clones and lacks some. V and J calls and clone size are given by that table; D and trimming were obtained from the DNA. The repertoire holds roughly 120,000 clones, with approximately 90% as singletons. This CDR3 region has 14 residues. V was clipped by 7 bases and J by 4 bases, with 14 bases between them. Germline V gene sequence: CDR1 LNHNV, CDR2 YYDKDF (reference sequence). The material sequenced was peripheral blood. This chain connects TRBV15 to TRBJ1-3, with D hard to call. This clonotype was sampled from a woman aged 50 to 60 with acute or convalescent COVID-19. The CDR3 loop is CATTRTGIGNTIYF. CDR3 bases: TGTGCCACCACCCGAACGGGGATCGGAAACACCATATATTTT.